The entry below describes one T cell receptor (beta chain). Produced via immunoSEQ multiplex PCR; TCRdb's table is partial and in-frame only. The table has about 78,000 clones, 86% seen once. The data are from a study of blood T cell repertoires in COVID-19. Deletions cut 3 bases from V and 8 bases from J, with 10 bases between. CDR1 SNHLY and CDR2 FYNNEI come from the germline V gene. This CDR3 region has 12 residues. Sequenced: peripheral blood. This sequence originates from a man aged 45 to 65 with active or convalescent COVID-19. The gene calls are TRBV2 and TRBJ1-2; D might be TRBD1 (5 bases). The chain's CDR3 is CASSDVQGGYTF. In DNA form, the CDR3 reads TGTGCCAGCAGTGACGTTCAGGGAGGCTACACCTTC. Supplemented by reference TRBV2 and TRBJ1-2, the full variable domain reads EPEVTQTPSHQVTQMGQEVILRCVPISNHLYFYWYRQILGQKVEFLVSFYNNEISEKSEIFDDQFSVERPDGSNFTLKIRSTKLEDSAMYFCASSDVQGGYTFGSGTRLTVV.